This T cell receptor (beta chain) comes out of a study of T cell responses to AZD1222 COVID-19 vaccine. Notes on the study in general: The study found Spike-specific TCR breadth and depth rose after two AZD1222 doses.

The repertoire was sequenced with immunoSEQ multiplex PCR; TCRdb's copy has only in-frame clones and lacks some. The data contain roughly 85,000 clones, approximately 90% of them singletons. Combined were second doses at about 4 or about 12 weeks. Per germline, CDR1 LGHDT and CDR2 YNNKEL (reference sequence). The CDR3 loop spans 15 amino acids. Trimming shortened V by 4 bases and J by 5 bases, and 18 bases separated the two germline ends. This clone appeared a few times. Its antigen is undetermined. The chain combines TRBV3-1 (or the pseudogene TRBV3-2) with TRBJ2-7; the D gene is possibly TRBD1 (5 bases). The specimen comprised peripheral blood, sampled 28 days after the second AZD1222 dose. The receptor was isolated from an adult who received the AZD1222 COVID-19 vaccine. The CDR3 loop is CASSLRGQGWDEQYF. As DNA, the CDR3 is TGTGCCAGCAGCCTGCGAGGACAAGGGTGGGACGAGCAGTACTTC.